A selection of T cell receptor beta chains follows, all from one sample in a study of blood T cell repertoires in COVID-19. Measured with immunoSEQ multiplex PCR; TCRdb has only the in-frame clones, and not every one. The table has 140,000 to 150,000 clones, more than 60% seen once. Source material: peripheral blood. These receptors came from a woman aged 55-69 years with acute or convalescent COVID-19. The conserved cysteine and the conserved F or W are not part of the CDR3 here.

V	J	CDR3
TRBV30	TRBJ2-1	AWRLRLYGGNEQF
TRBV18	TRBJ2-7	ASSPGRGNEQY
TRBV10-3	TRBJ2-3	AISDRPNTDTQY
TRBV28	TRBJ2-4	ASSETGLAKNIQY
TRBV4-1	TRBJ2-3	ASSQTGAGFTDTQY
TRBV7-9	TRBJ2-7	ASSPTSGSRSYEQY
TRBV6-5	TRBJ1-2	ASGGGQGRTGYT
TRBV2	TRBJ2-1	ASSGSGRAGEQF
TRBV19	TRBJ1-1	ASSIDRAGTSEAF
TRBV4-1	TRBJ1-3	ASSQVTGFGNTIY
TRBV30	TRBJ1-2	AWSSAGTPWDGYT
TRBV6-5	TRBJ1-2	ASSMQPTGMYGYT
TRBV6-5	TRBJ1-1	ASRDSTEAF
TRBV5-6	TRBJ2-7	ASSFGQGGKQY
TRBV19	TRBJ1-4	ASSISGTTWDEKLF
TRBV5-1	TRBJ1-1	ASSTGGNTEAF
TRBV5-8	TRBJ1-2	ASSPGQGTMNYGYT
TRBV27	TRBJ2-3	ASSFLSGTGTDTQY
TRBV5-4	TRBJ2-1	ASSSAGTQREQF
TRBV7-9	TRBJ2-1	ASSLTGRGDSTF
TRBV18	TRBJ1-1	ASSKTTGETEAF
TRBV7-8	TRBJ2-2	ASSSILAGTGELF